The rows below give T cell receptor beta chains drawn from one sample of a study of T cell repertoires in cytomegalovirus infection. TCRdb reanalysed the reads using MiXCR and keeps one entry per CDR3 protein. There are about 300,000 distinct CDR3 sequences in the sample; about 25% occur only once, and 11% to 15% lies in the top ten. Specimen: PBMCs. These receptors were taken from a human donor in good health (CMV status not recorded). Some clones in this sample may be carry-over from other donors' samples. Both conserved end residues are part of each CDR3. A D gene is named only where the DNA matches it firmly. Clone size is stated in some rows and not others, as once, few, many or a class when expanded.

v_call: TRBV2
clone_size: once
d_call: TRBD1
j_call: TRBJ2-7
cdr3_aa: CASSERPGQGFSYEQYF
cdr3_nt: TGTGCCAGCAGTGAGCGACCGGGACAGGGTTTCTCCTACGAGCAGTACTTC

v_call: TRBV12-3/TRBV12-4
clone_size: NA
d_call: NA
j_call: TRBJ1-2
cdr3_aa: CASSLAGRTYGYTF
cdr3_nt: TGTGCCAGCAGTTTGGCCGGACGGACCTATGGCTACACCTTC

v_call: TRBV15
clone_size: few
d_call: TRBD1
j_call: TRBJ1-5
cdr3_aa: CATSRDPAGGNQPQHF
cdr3_nt: TGTGCCACCAGCAGAGATCCAGCAGGGGGTAATCAGCCCCAGCATTTT

v_call: TRBV7-2
clone_size: many
d_call: TRBD1
j_call: TRBJ2-7
cdr3_aa: CASSTRGQGRGEQYF
cdr3_nt: TGTGCCAGCAGCACCCGAGGACAGGGTCGGGGGGAGCAGTACTTC

v_call: TRBV7-3
clone_size: few
d_call: TRBD2
j_call: TRBJ2-7
cdr3_aa: CASSSQSGGAFEQYF
cdr3_nt: TGTGCCAGCAGCTCCCAAAGCGGGGGGGCCTTCGAGCAGTACTTC

v_call: TRBV4-1
clone_size: NA
d_call: NA
j_call: TRBJ1-1
cdr3_aa: CASSQVEEFIMPDTEAFF
cdr3_nt: TGCGCCAGCAGTCAAGTAGAGGAGTTTATCATGCCCGACACTGAAGCTTTCTTT

v_call: TRBV28
clone_size: few
d_call: NA
j_call: TRBJ2-7
cdr3_aa: CASNVEQYF
cdr3_nt: TGTGCCAGCAATGTCGAGCAGTACTTC

v_call: TRBV29-1
clone_size: NA
d_call: NA
j_call: TRBJ1-1
cdr3_aa: CSVEPQEYTEAFF
cdr3_nt: TGCAGCGTTGAACCTCAGGAATACACTGAAGCTTTCTTT

v_call: TRBV25-1
clone_size: NA
d_call: NA
j_call: TRBJ2-1
cdr3_aa: CASSDGRKGSFDEQFF
cdr3_nt: TGTGCCAGCAGTGACGGACGGAAGGGGTCTTTCGATGAGCAGTTCTTC

v_call: TRBV12-3/TRBV12-4
clone_size: few
d_call: TRBD2
j_call: TRBJ2-5
cdr3_aa: CASSRLAGGTLYF
cdr3_nt: TGTGCCAGCAGTCGGCTAGCGGGGGGGACCTTGTACTTC

v_call: TRBV10-3
clone_size: many
d_call: NA
j_call: TRBJ2-5
cdr3_aa: CAISDRQTQETQYF
cdr3_nt: TGTGCCATCAGTGACCGACAGACACAAGAGACCCAGTACTTC

v_call: TRBV12-3/TRBV12-4
clone_size: few
d_call: NA
j_call: TRBJ2-1
cdr3_aa: CASRDGPSSYNEQFF
cdr3_nt: TGTGCCAGCAGGGACGGGCCCAGCTCCTACAATGAGCAGTTCTTC

v_call: TRBV4-1
clone_size: NA
d_call: NA
j_call: TRBJ1-1
cdr3_aa: CASSPQGGARNTEAFF
cdr3_nt: TGCGCCAGCAGCCCGCAAGGGGGGGCGCGGAACACTGAAGCTTTCTTT

v_call: TRBV10-1
clone_size: NA
d_call: NA
j_call: TRBJ2-1
cdr3_aa: CASSDPPGADEQFF
cdr3_nt: TGCGCCAGCAGTGACCCCCCAGGGGCGGATGAGCAGTTCTTC

v_call: TRBV12-3/TRBV12-4
clone_size: many
d_call: NA
j_call: TRBJ1-1
cdr3_aa: CASSPPGTSTEAFF
cdr3_nt: TGTGCCAGCAGTCCCCCAGGGACTAGCACTGAAGCTTTCTTT

v_call: TRBV20-1
clone_size: NA
d_call: TRBD1
j_call: TRBJ1-5
cdr3_aa: CSAPQQGLSNQPQHF
cdr3_nt: TGCAGTGCTCCCCAACAGGGGCTAAGCAATCAGCCCCAGCATTTT

v_call: TRBV10-2
clone_size: NA
d_call: NA
j_call: TRBJ2-7
cdr3_aa: CASSEIGQGEDYEQYF
cdr3_nt: TGCGCCAGCAGTGAAATTGGGCAGGGCGAGGACTACGAGCAGTACTTC

v_call: TRBV28
clone_size: NA
d_call: NA
j_call: TRBJ1-2
cdr3_aa: CASSFGVGGIASYGYTF
cdr3_nt: TGTGCCAGCAGTTTTGGGGTGGGAGGGATTGCTAGCTATGGCTACACCTTC

v_call: TRBV5-5
clone_size: many
d_call: TRBD1
j_call: TRBJ2-7
cdr3_aa: CASKYRDSLFYEQYF
cdr3_nt: TGTGCCAGCAAATACCGGGACAGTCTTTTCTACGAGCAGTACTTC

v_call: TRBV28
clone_size: many
d_call: TRBD1
j_call: TRBJ1-2
cdr3_aa: CASSLDRGGYGYTF
cdr3_nt: TGTGCCAGCAGTTTAGACAGGGGAGGCTATGGCTACACCTTC

v_call: TRBV5-1
clone_size: NA
d_call: TRBD1
j_call: TRBJ2-7
cdr3_aa: CASSGRTGSYEQYF
cdr3_nt: TGCGCCAGCAGCGGACGGACAGGGTCCTACGAGCAGTACTTC

v_call: TRBV11-2
clone_size: few
d_call: NA
j_call: TRBJ2-2
cdr3_aa: CASSLGDPFTGELFF
cdr3_nt: TGTGCCAGCAGCTTAGGGGACCCCTTCACCGGGGAGCTGTTTTTT

v_call: TRBV18
clone_size: NA
d_call: TRBD1
j_call: TRBJ2-7
cdr3_aa: CASSPLGTGNYEQYF
cdr3_nt: TGTGCCAGCTCACCTCTGGGGACAGGGAACTACGAGCAGTACTTC

v_call: TRBV7-6
clone_size: few
d_call: TRBD1
j_call: TRBJ2-7
cdr3_aa: CASSLPSGQGSPYEQYF
cdr3_nt: TGTGCCAGCAGCCTACCCAGTGGACAGGGGAGTCCCTACGAGCAGTACTTC

v_call: TRBV11-2
clone_size: NA
d_call: NA
j_call: TRBJ1-6
cdr3_aa: CASSPSPVPLHF
cdr3_nt: TGTGCCAGCAGCCCTAGCCCCGTACCCCTCCACTTT

v_call: TRBV5-6
clone_size: NA
d_call: TRBD1
j_call: TRBJ1-5
cdr3_aa: CASSQGQGEDQPQHF
cdr3_nt: TGTGCCAGCAGCCAAGGACAGGGAGAAGACCAGCCCCAGCATTTT

v_call: TRBV6-5
clone_size: few
d_call: NA
j_call: TRBJ1-3
cdr3_aa: CASRYQSSGNTIYF
cdr3_nt: TGTGCCAGCAGATATCAGAGCTCTGGAAACACCATATATTTT

v_call: TRBV12-3/TRBV12-4
clone_size: few
d_call: TRBD2
j_call: TRBJ2-1
cdr3_aa: CASTLGAGGTEQFF
cdr3_nt: TGTGCCAGCACCCTAGGGGCGGGGGGTACCGAGCAGTTCTTC

v_call: TRBV29-1
clone_size: NA
d_call: TRBD1
j_call: TRBJ2-6
cdr3_aa: CSAETGLSGANVLTF
cdr3_nt: TGCAGCGCCGAGACAGGGCTGTCTGGGGCCAACGTCCTGACTTTC

v_call: TRBV2
clone_size: few
d_call: NA
j_call: TRBJ1-1
cdr3_aa: CASEGQLNTEAFF
cdr3_nt: TGTGCCAGCGAGGGACAATTGAACACTGAAGCTTTCTTT

v_call: TRBV7-2
clone_size: many
d_call: TRBD2
j_call: TRBJ2-1
cdr3_aa: CASSLGPSGVNEQFF
cdr3_nt: TGTGCCAGCAGCTTAGGCCCTAGCGGGGTCAATGAGCAGTTCTTC

v_call: TRBV29-1
clone_size: many
d_call: NA
j_call: TRBJ2-3
cdr3_aa: CSAPGLLITDTQYF
cdr3_nt: TGCAGCGCTCCGGGACTTCTTATCACAGATACGCAGTATTTT

v_call: TRBV6-6
clone_size: NA
d_call: NA
j_call: TRBJ1-2
cdr3_aa: CTSSGAGRGYTF
cdr3_nt: TGTACCAGCAGTGGGGCAGGGCGCGGCTACACCTTC

v_call: TRBV7-2
clone_size: few
d_call: NA
j_call: TRBJ1-2
cdr3_aa: CASSSTSGYGYTF
cdr3_nt: TGTGCCAGCAGCTCGACATCAGGGTATGGCTACACCTTC

v_call: TRBV19
clone_size: few
d_call: NA
j_call: TRBJ2-1
cdr3_aa: CASSTRRLGYNEQFF
cdr3_nt: TGTGCCAGTAGTACCCGACGGCTCGGCTACAATGAGCAGTTCTTC

v_call: TRBV11-2
clone_size: NA
d_call: NA
j_call: TRBJ2-1
cdr3_aa: CASSPQGGAWNEQFF
cdr3_nt: TGTGCCAGCAGCCCCCAGGGGGGAGCTTGGAATGAGCAGTTCTTC

v_call: TRBV19
clone_size: few
d_call: NA
j_call: TRBJ2-4
cdr3_aa: CASSEVLAKNIQYF
cdr3_nt: TGTGCCAGTAGTGAGGTCTTAGCCAAAAACATTCAGTACTTC

v_call: TRBV5-1
clone_size: few
d_call: NA
j_call: TRBJ1-4
cdr3_aa: CASAAGAPNEKLFF
cdr3_nt: TGCGCCAGCGCGGCGGGGGCTCCTAATGAAAAACTGTTTTTT

v_call: TRBV29-1
clone_size: few
d_call: TRBD2
j_call: TRBJ2-5
cdr3_aa: CSVEVNSGSDETQYF
cdr3_nt: TGCAGCGTTGAAGTAAATAGCGGGAGTGATGAGACCCAGTACTTC

v_call: TRBV7-2
clone_size: few
d_call: NA
j_call: TRBJ2-1
cdr3_aa: CASSLKPGGRAHYNEQFF
cdr3_nt: TGTGCCAGCAGCTTAAAGCCAGGTGGGCGGGCCCACTACAATGAGCAGTTCTTC

v_call: TRBV7-2
clone_size: NA
d_call: NA
j_call: TRBJ2-5
cdr3_aa: CASSRTAGLSETQYF
cdr3_nt: TGTGCCAGCAGCCGAACCGCGGGGCTATCAGAGACCCAGTACTTC

v_call: TRBV24-1
clone_size: few
d_call: NA
j_call: TRBJ2-1
cdr3_aa: CATSDSPYNEQFF
cdr3_nt: TGTGCCACCAGTGATTCCCCGTACAATGAGCAGTTCTTC

v_call: TRBV5-4
clone_size: few
d_call: TRBD1
j_call: TRBJ2-2
cdr3_aa: CASSLRAASGTGRTGELFF
cdr3_nt: TGTGCCAGCAGCTTGAGGGCAGCCTCCGGGACAGGGAGGACCGGGGAGCTGTTTTTT

v_call: TRBV7-2
clone_size: many
d_call: NA
j_call: TRBJ2-5
cdr3_aa: CASSLGGRGPQETQYF
cdr3_nt: TGTGCCAGCAGTTTGGGGGGCAGGGGCCCGCAAGAGACCCAGTACTTC

v_call: TRBV7-2
clone_size: few
d_call: NA
j_call: TRBJ2-7
cdr3_aa: CASSPPGIYEQYF
cdr3_nt: TGTGCCAGCAGCCCCCCGGGAATCTACGAGCAGTACTTC

v_call: TRBV7-9
clone_size: many
d_call: TRBD2
j_call: TRBJ2-3
cdr3_aa: CASSLRSRTSGSTDTQYF
cdr3_nt: TGTGCCAGCAGCCTAAGATCTAGGACTAGCGGGAGCACAGATACGCAGTATTTT

v_call: TRBV24-1
clone_size: few
d_call: NA
j_call: TRBJ2-7
cdr3_aa: CATLWIGSSYEQYF
cdr3_nt: TGTGCCACCCTCTGGATCGGGTCTTCCTACGAGCAGTACTTC

v_call: TRBV20-1
clone_size: NA
d_call: NA
j_call: TRBJ2-3
cdr3_aa: CSARDTGASTDTQYF
cdr3_nt: TGCAGTGCTAGAGATACGGGCGCCTCCACAGATACGCAGTATTTT

v_call: TRBV7-2
clone_size: many
d_call: NA
j_call: TRBJ1-1
cdr3_aa: CASSLSGLNTEAFF
cdr3_nt: TGTGCCAGCAGCTTAAGTGGGTTGAACACTGAAGCTTTCTTT

v_call: TRBV7-2
clone_size: NA
d_call: TRBD1
j_call: TRBJ1-6
cdr3_aa: CASSPRTGNSPLHF
cdr3_nt: TGTGCCAGCAGCCCCAGGACAGGCAATTCACCCCTCCACTTT

v_call: TRBV28
clone_size: few
d_call: TRBD2
j_call: TRBJ2-2
cdr3_aa: CASSTTGLANTGELFF
cdr3_nt: TGTGCCAGCAGTACTACGGGACTAGCGAACACCGGGGAGCTGTTTTTT

v_call: TRBV11-2
clone_size: few
d_call: NA
j_call: TRBJ2-1
cdr3_aa: CASSLVSSRRNEQFF
cdr3_nt: TGTGCCAGCAGCTTAGTATCTAGCAGAAGGAATGAGCAGTTCTTC

v_call: TRBV6-2/TRBV6-3
clone_size: NA
d_call: NA
j_call: TRBJ2-5
cdr3_aa: CASGQARGTQYF
cdr3_nt: TGTGCCAGCGGCCAGGCTCGCGGGACCCAGTACTTC

v_call: TRBV7-2
clone_size: many
d_call: NA
j_call: TRBJ1-1
cdr3_aa: CASSLGGRRGNTEAFF
cdr3_nt: TGTGCCAGCAGCTTAGGGGGGCGAAGGGGGAACACTGAAGCTTTCTTT